These 25 T cell receptor beta chains originate from one sample sequenced in a study of vaccination and CD4 T cells after COVID-19. No antigen is known for these receptors. Once obtained from cultured CD4+ T cells, the DNA was sequenced using the Oncomine TCR Beta short-read assay. TCRdb analysed the PCR reads with MiXCR anew, one entry per CDR3 protein. The table includes roughly 23,000 distinct CDR3 sequences, more than 40% detected once. Treatment meaning: roughly ten-day PBMC culture with coronavirus spike peptide pools or control peptides (ViraFEST assay). The sequenced sample was CD4+ T cells from blood, cultured in vitro, obtained before SARS-CoV-2 vaccination. These receptors originate from a human donor who received a COVID-19 vaccine.

The rearrangement links TRBV4-1 to TRBJ1-1; a weak D match, TRBD1 (6 bases). V dropped 4 bases and J dropped 3 bases, with 18 bases sitting between them. The CDR3 loop spans 16 amino acids. Per germline, CDR1 MGHRA and CDR2 YSYEKL. The CDR3 bases are TGCGCCAGCAGCCGGGAGCAGGCAGGGGTTCACACTGAAGCTTTCTTT. Translating it yields CASSREQAGVHTEAFF.

This clonotype appeared a few times. The chain employs TRBV7-2 and TRBJ1-2, with D unclear. Germline values: CDR1 SGHTA, CDR2 FQGNSA. V was cut by 1 base and J by 4 bases, with 7 bases left in between. The CDR3 has 13 residues. CDR3 nucleotides: TGTGCCAGCAGCTTAGACGGCCCCTATGGCTACACCTTC. This translates into CASSLDGPYGYTF.

The table lists this clonotype with a few counts. The chain has TRBV10-3 and TRBJ2-3, with TRBD1 as a possible D gene (6 bases). Trimming removed 5 bases from V and 2 bases from J, with 14 bases in between. The CDR3 runs to 15 residues. In germline, CDR1 is ENHRY, CDR2 SYGVKD. DNA of the CDR3: TGTGCCATCAGTAGAAACGACAGGTCCACAGATACGCAGTATTTT. Translation: CAISRNDRSTDTQYF.

The V call is TRBV6-1, the J call TRBJ2-3; no reliable D call. The germline V gene has CDR1 MNHNS and CDR2 SASEGT. The CDR3 length is 12 residues. The V end was cut by 6 bases, the J end by 5 bases, with 9 bases between. In nucleotides, the CDR3 is TGTGCCAGCAGCCCCCTTGGAGATACGCAGTATTTT. This sequence encodes CASSPLGDTQYF.

This sequence joins TRBV6-1 and TRBJ2-5; 11 bases are a match to TRBD1. The junction had 4 bases not matched to a gene; V was cut back by 9 bases and J by 4 bases. The CDR3 spans 13 residues. CDR1 is MNHNS and CDR2 is SASEGT in the germline V gene. The CDR3 coding sequence is TGTGCCAGTGCCGGGACAGGGGGAGAGACCCAGTACTTC. The encoded protein is CASAGTGGETQYF.

This clonotype has only a few counts. The chain couples TRBV7-2 to TRBJ2-7; D gene unclear. The length of the CDR3 is 13 residues. CDR1 and CDR2 from the germline V gene are SGHTA and FQGNSA. Trimming pared 5 bases from V and 2 bases from J, leaving 10 bases between. CDR3 sequence reads: CASSRSIAYEQYF. The CDR3 nucleotides are TGTGCCAGCAGCCGAAGTATTGCCTACGAGCAGTACTTC.

The chain has TRBV29-1 and TRBJ1-1; 8 positions agree with TRBD1. The CDR3 has 14 amino acids. V shed 2 bases and J 5 bases; nucleotides not matched to a gene: 7. Looked up from germline, CDR1 is SQVTM and CDR2 is ANQGSEA. The CDR3 DNA sequence: TGCAGCGTTGAAATCGGACAGGGAGGGACTGAAGCTTTCTTT. Translating gives CSVEIGQGGTEAFF.

There are a few counts of this clonotype. The chain carries TRBV2 and TRBJ2-3, with a weak D call TRBD2 (6 bases). This CDR3 is built from 14 residues. The germline V gene has CDR1 SNHLY and CDR2 FYNNEI. The ends were cut back, 6 bases at V and 0 bases at J, with 10 bases in the middle. The CDR3 DNA reads TGTGCCAGCAGGGGCGGGACCAGCACAGATACGCAGTATTTT. It encodes CASRGGTSTDTQYF.

The chain couples TRBV7-9 to TRBJ1-3; tentative D call: TRBD1 (6 bases). Looked up from germline, CDR1 is SEHNR and CDR2 is FQNEAQ (reference sequence). V was shortened by 0 bases and J by 0 bases, with 9 bases between the two germline ends. This CDR3 spans 16 amino acids. This CDR3 is CASSLAGTTSGNTIYF. The DNA of the CDR3 is TGTGCCAGCAGCTTAGCGGGGACAACCTCTGGAAACACCATATATTTT.

This clonotype was picked up a small number of times. J is TRBJ1-3 and V is TRBV19; TRBD1 aligns across 9 bases. In germline, CDR1 is LNHDA, CDR2 SQIVND (reference sequence). Losses at the gene ends were 5 bases for V and 1 base for J; bases not matched to a gene: 6. CDR3 length equals 16 residues. The chain's CDR3 is CASSPRQGESGNTIYF. Here the CDR3 DNA reads TGTGCCAGTAGTCCCCGACAGGGGGAGTCTGGAAACACCATATATTTT. The full variable domain, with the rest looked up from reference TRBV19 and TRBJ1-3, is DGGITQSPKYLFRKEGQNVTLSCEQNLNHDAMYWYRQDPGQGLRLIYYSQIVNDFQKGDIAEGYSVSREKKESFPLTVTSAQKNPTAFYLCASSPRQGESGNTIYFGEGSWLTVV.

To note about this clonotype: One end of the junction fails to match germline, which may point to a read error. The chain links TRBV4-2 to TRBJ1-1, with D perhaps TRBD1 (5 bases). The CDR3 is 15 residues long. Germline V CDR1 and CDR2: LGHNA, YNFKEQ. CDR3 nucleotide sequence: TGTGCCAGCAGCCCTGGGGCCTATTCGAACGCTGAAGCTTTCTTT. Translating it yields CASSPGAYSNAEAFF.

The rearrangement joins TRBV20-1 to TRBJ2-1, with 8 nucleotides matching TRBD2. This CDR3 has 15 residues. Germline assignment: CDR1 DFQATT and CDR2 SNEGSKA (reference sequence). Trimming took 4 bases from V and 3 from J; bases not matched to a gene: 8. The chain's CDR3 is CSATPLGGVYNEQFF. CDR3 DNA: TGCAGTGCTACCCCCCTCGGGGGGGTCTACAATGAGCAGTTCTTC.

A few counts support this clonotype. The V and J genes are TRBV25-1 and TRBJ1-2; D ambiguous. Trimming removed 1 base at V and 6 bases at J, with 9 bases between. CDR3 size: 13 residues. Germline CDR1 MGHDK, CDR2 SYGVNS. The CDR3 sequence: CASSESAVHGYTF. DNA for the CDR3: TGTGCCAGCAGTGAATCGGCAGTTCATGGCTACACCTTC.

The V gene is TRBV6-2 or TRBV6-3, the J gene TRBJ1-4; 8 bases are a match to TRBD1. V gave up 2 bases and J gave up 1 base; unmatched junction bases: 6. Germline-derived CDR1 and CDR2 are MNHEY and SVGEGT. The CDR3 covers 17 residues. The CDR3 DNA is TGTGCCAGCAGTTACCGGACAGGGTTTGGAACTAATGAAAAACTGTTTTTT. Its translation is CASSYRTGFGTNEKLFF.

The rearrangement joins TRBV2 to TRBJ1-2; maybe TRBD1 (5 bases). V lost 7 bases, J lost 7 bases, and 19 bases lay in between. This CDR3 is 14 amino acids long. Germline V gene sequence: CDR1 SNHLY, CDR2 FYNNEI. Here the CDR3 DNA reads TGTGCCAGCAACCCGAGACAGCCACCCCCTGGCTACACCTTC. Its translation is CASNPRQPPPGYTF.

The chain recombines TRBV4-1 with TRBJ1-5; D remains unclear. Per the germline V gene, CDR1 is MGHRA and CDR2 is YSYEKL. V gave up 0 bases and J gave up 1 base, with 10 bases separating them. The CDR3 has 16 amino acids. The CDR3 loop reads CASSQEPGLSNQPQHF. The CDR3 coding sequence is TGCGCCAGCAGCCAAGAGCCCGGCCTCAGCAATCAGCCCCAGCATTTT.

The rearrangement joins TRBV27 to TRBJ2-1; TRBD2 might be the D (7 bases). V was shortened by 6 bases and J by 6 bases, with 18 bases between the two germline ends. Germline loops: CDR1 MNHEY, CDR2 SMNVEV (reference sequence). This CDR3 is built from 15 residues. The CDR3 coding sequence is TGTGCCAGCAGGTCTCTAGGCGCGGGGGCCAATGAGCAGTTCTTC. Translated: CASRSLGAGANEQFF.

CDR3 loop: CASSKKGLGRGGNEAFF. The CDR3, as DNA: TGTGCCAGCAGCAAAAAGGGCCTAGGGCGTGGGGGGAATGAAGCTTTCTTT. V and J are TRBV21-1 and TRBJ1-1. TRBV21-1 is flagged as a pseudogene. This CDR3 comprises 17 residues.

The chain recombines TRBV5-1 with TRBJ2-7; D might be TRBD2 (7 bases). Trimming cost V 4 bases and J 0 bases, with 17 bases left between them. CDR1 is SGHRS and CDR2 is YFSETQ in the germline V gene. CDR3 length equals 16 residues. The CDR3, as DNA: TGCGCCAGCAGCCCCTCGGGGGGCCAAAGCTCCTACGAGCAGTACTTC. As protein: CASSPSGGQSSYEQYF. Together with reference TRBV5-1 and TRBJ2-7, the CDR3 gives the full variable domain: KAGVTQTPRYLIKTRGQQVTLSCSPISGHRSVSWYQQTPGQGLQFLFEYFSETQRNKGNFPGRFSGRQFSNSRSEMNVSTLELGDSALYLCASSPSGGQSSYEQYFGPGTRLTVT.

The V and J genes are TRBV10-3 and TRBJ2-3, with D perhaps matching TRBD2 (6 bases). CDR3 length: 15 residues. Germline V CDR1 and CDR2: ENHRY, SYGVKD. V lost 6 bases and J lost 1, with 14 bases in between. The DNA of the CDR3 is TGTGCCATCAGGGCCGCGGGGTCTGGCACAGATACGCAGTATTTT. It specifies CAIRAAGSGTDTQYF.

The chain is built from TRBV7-8 and TRBJ1-6; weak D call: TRBD1 (6 bases). V was cut by 2 bases and J by 7 bases, with 12 bases left in between. The germline CDR1 and CDR2 sequences are SGHVS and FQNEAQ. The CDR3 sequence is 15 residues long. CDR3 protein: CASSLQGIINSPLHF. CDR3 nucleotides: TGTGCCAGCAGCTTACAGGGGATTATCAATTCACCCCTCCACTTT. The whole variable domain, filled in from reference TRBV7-8 and TRBJ1-6, reads GAGVSQSPRYKVAKRGQDVALRCDPISGHVSLFWYQQALGQGPEFLTYFQNEAQLDKSGLPSDRFFAERPEGSVSTLKIQRTQQEDSAVYLCASSLQGIINSPLHFGNGTRLTVT.

The genes are TRBV19 and TRBJ2-3, with 7 bases fitting TRBD1. Per germline, CDR1 LNHDA and CDR2 SQIVND (reference sequence). Trimming removed 4 bases from V and 4 bases from J; junction bases left unmatched: 14. This CDR3 contains 17 residues. The CDR3 DNA sequence: TGTGCCAGTAGTACCTTACCCGGGACAGTACCCGCAGATACGCAGTATTTT. It encodes CASSTLPGTVPADTQYF.

This clonotype was counted between two and nine times. V is TRBV2 and J is TRBJ2-5; tentative D call: TRBD2 (6 bases). CDR3 length equals 14 residues. V lost 2 bases, J lost 1 base, and 8 bases lay in between. Germline V gene data show CDR1 as SNHLY and CDR2 as FYNNEI. The CDR3 reads CASSERDSQETQYF. CDR3 DNA: TGTGCCAGCAGTGAAAGGGACTCCCAAGAGACCCAGTACTTC.

The chain is built from TRBV7-3 and TRBJ2-3; 10 bases fit TRBD2. CDR1 and CDR2 (germline): SGHTA, FQGTGA. With V trimmed by 5 bases and J by 6 bases, 5 bases remained unmatched. CDR3 length: 14 residues. In DNA form, the CDR3 reads TGTGCCAGCAGCCCTAGCGGGGGCAGGGATACGCAGTATTTT. It specifies CASSPSGGRDTQYF.

The gene calls are TRBV29-1 and TRBJ1-2; D gene unclear. V lost 5 bases and J 4 bases, leaving 14 bases between the germline ends. The CDR3 covers 13 residues. Germline V gene sequence: CDR1 SQVTM, CDR2 ANQGSEA. CDR3: CSVRYQTPYGYTF. The CDR3 DNA reads as TGCAGCGTTCGATATCAGACTCCCTATGGCTACACCTTC. The variable domain in full, completed from reference TRBV29-1 and TRBJ1-2, reads SAVISQKPSRDICQRGTSLTIQCQVDSQVTMMFWYRQQPGQSLTLIATANQGSEATYESGFVIDKFPISRPNLTFSTLTVSNMSPEDSSIYLCSVRYQTPYGYTFGSGTRLTVV.